Given below is one T cell receptor beta chain in context. No antigen is known for it. Repertoires were generated with immunoSEQ multiplex PCR, while TCRdb's copy carries only in-frame clones and drops some. The profile shows about 24,000 clones, 85% to 95% of them singletons. This sample is part of a study of STAT3 mutations in large granular lymphocyte leukemia. General study findings and limits: All newly emerging clones after therapy were STAT3 wild type. Clonal expansion was inferred from samples taken at other timepoints. In T-cell large granular lymphocyte leukemia, about half of patients showed multiple immunodominant subclonotypes.

The CDR3 spans 15 residues. Germline values: CDR1 KGHSH, CDR2 LQKENI. V was trimmed by 3 bases and J by 2 bases, leaving 10 bases between them. The sequencing sample was made of peripheral blood mononuclear cells. This chain connects TRBV18 to TRBJ2-2; D is unresolved. The source of this sequence is a man aged 35 to 55 with T-cell large granular lymphocyte leukemia. Some clones in this sample may be carry-over from other donors' samples. CDR3 loop: CASSPYRENTGELFF. As DNA, the CDR3 is TGTGCCAGCTCACCCTACAGAGAAAACACCGGGGAGCTGTTTTTT.